Following are 15 T cell receptor beta chains from one sample sequenced in a study of immune evolution from preneoplasia to lung adenocarcinoma. The table came from immunoSEQ multiplex PCR; TCRdb's copy has only in-frame clones and leaves some out. The table includes about 6,100 clones, approximately 81% detected once. The sample was FFPE adjacent normal lung tissue. The receptor source for this set is an older donor with lung adenocarcinoma.

This clone is large (0.1 to 1%) in the sample. This chain joins TRBV4-1 and TRBJ2-7; 8 bases match TRBD2. Germline V gene sequence: CDR1 MGHRA, CDR2 YSYEKL. There are 16 residues in the CDR3. J was trimmed by 2 bases and V by 3 bases; bases with no gene match: 9. The DNA of the CDR3 is TGCGCCAGCAGCCATTCACAAGCGGGAGACCCCTACGAGCAGTACTTC. It codes for CASSHSQAGDPYEQYF.

Only one count was recorded for this clone. V gene TRBV7-6 combines with J gene TRBJ1-2; D might be TRBD1 (6 bases). V gave up 5 bases and J gave up 3 bases, with 10 bases separating them. The CDR3 sequence is 13 residues long. Germline V lookup: CDR1 SGHVS, CDR2 FNYEAQ. Here the CDR3 DNA reads TGTGCCAGCAGCACAGGGTTCGACTATGGCTACACCTTC. Protein: CASSTGFDYGYTF.

On this clone: The junction departs from the called germline gene at one end, perhaps through a read error. Other nucleotide sequences in the sample specify the same CDR3. V and J are TRBV29-1 and TRBJ2-2; tentatively, D is TRBD1 or TRBD2 (5 bases each). CDR1 is SQVTM, CDR2 ANQGSEA, per germline. The CDR3 totals 15 residues. The CDR3 nucleotides are TGCAGCGTTGCCCTCCTAGGAGCTGGGACCGGGGAGCTATTTTTT. Protein sequence: CSVALLGAGTGELFF.

This clone has a single count. CDR3 residues: CASSLEIGYNEQFF. CDR3 nucleotides: TGTGCCAGCAGTTTAGAGATCGGGTACAATGAGCAGTTCTTC. The chain recombines TRBV27 with TRBJ2-1; no definite D call. V gave up 2 bases and J gave up 4 bases, with 9 bases separating them. CDR3 length: 14 amino acids. CDR1 is MNHEY, CDR2 SMNVEV, per germline (reference sequence).

This chain joins TRBV28 and TRBJ1-2; no reliable D call. The CDR3 contains 12 residues. CDR1 and CDR2 (germline): MDHEN, SYDVKM. Between the trimmed V and J ends, which lost 4 bases and 3 bases, there was a span of 6 bases. The CDR3 sequence is CASSYIDYGYTF. The CDR3 DNA reads TGTGCCAGCAGTTATATAGACTATGGCTACACCTTC.

The chain couples TRBV7-9 to TRBJ2-2, with unresolved D. This CDR3 contains 13 residues. The V and J ends lost 2 bases and 5 bases respectively, with 6 bases between them. CDR1 and CDR2 from the germline V gene are SEHNR and FQNEAQ (reference sequence). The CDR3 is CASSLIITGELFF. CDR3 DNA sequence: TGTGCCAGCAGCTTAATTATAACCGGGGAGCTGTTTTTT.

V is TRBV6-6 and J is TRBJ2-2; D possibly uses TRBD1 or TRBD2 (5 bases each). V lost 8 bases and J lost 7, with 11 bases in between. The CDR3 spans 12 residues. Germline CDR1 and CDR2: MNHNY and SVGAGI (reference sequence). The CDR3 reads CASGASNGELFF. The CDR3 region has the DNA TGTGCCAGCGGGGCTAGCAACGGGGAGCTGTTTTTT.

The chain links TRBV27 to TRBJ1-2, with 7 bases matching TRBD1. The CDR3 totals 15 residues. V shed 3 bases, J shed 4 bases, and the junction held 8 bases outside the gene matches. From germline, CDR1 is MNHEY and CDR2 SMNVEV (reference sequence). CDR3 coding DNA: TGTGCCAGCAGTTTGACGTGGCAGGGGGGCTATGGCTACACCTTC. Amino acids: CASSLTWQGGYGYTF.

The V gene is TRBV14, the J gene TRBJ2-2, with 7 bases fitting TRBD2. From germline, CDR1 is SGHDN and CDR2 FVKESK. V lost 4 bases to trimming and J lost 3 bases; unmatched junction nucleotides: 5. CDR3 length: 15 amino acids. CDR3 residues: CASSRLAAYTGELFF. Here the CDR3 DNA reads TGTGCCAGCAGCCGGCTAGCGGCCTACACCGGGGAGCTGTTTTTT.

The J gene is TRBJ2-7, the V gene TRBV11-3; TRBD1 agrees at 7 bases. This CDR3 is built from 15 residues. V lost 4 bases, J lost 1 base, and 7 bases stayed unmatched. Germline assignment: CDR1 SGHNT and CDR2 YENEEA. CDR3 coding DNA: TGTGCCAGCAGCTGGCTCCGGGACAGTTCCTACGAGCAGTACTTC. Residues: CASSWLRDSSYEQYF.

The genes are TRBV7-9 and TRBJ1-5; D unresolved. CDR3 length equals 12 residues. Trimming cost V 1 base and J 5 bases, with 3 bases left between them. In germline, CDR1 is SEHNR, CDR2 FQNEAQ (reference sequence). The CDR3 DNA reads TGTGCCAGCAGCTTAGTTGATCAGCCCCAGCATTTT. Translating gives CASSLVDQPQHF.

Only one count was recorded for this clone. The CDR3 spells CATGKWDEQYF. The DNA of the CDR3 is TGTGCCACGGGGAAGTGGGACGAGCAGTACTTC. This chain connects TRBV30 to TRBJ2-7, with TRBD2 as a possible D gene (5 bases). The germline V gene encodes CDR1 GTSNPN and CDR2 SVGIG (reference sequence). Trimming shortened V by 8 bases and J by 5 bases, and 13 bases separated the two germline ends. This CDR3 has 11 amino acids. Variable domain in full (rest from reference TRBV30 and TRBJ2-7): SQTIHQWPATLVQPVGSPLSLECTVEGTSNPNLYWYRQAAGRGLQLLFYSVGIGQISSEVPQNLSASRPQDRQFILSSKKLLLSDSGFYLCATGKWDEQYFGPGTRLTVT.

The chain recombines TRBV4-2 with TRBJ2-1; D may be TRBD1 or TRBD2 (5 bases each). Trimming took 0 bases from V and 9 from J, leaving 15 bases between them. This CDR3 comprises 15 residues. Germline assignment: CDR1 LGHNA and CDR2 YNFKEQ. CDR3 in DNA: TGTGCCAGCAGCCAAGACCGTTCCTGGGGGAGTGAGCAGTTCTTC. This encodes CASSQDRSWGSEQFF.

V is TRBV15 and J is TRBJ2-7; TRBD1 might be the D (6 bases). In germline, CDR1 is LNHNV, CDR2 YYDKDF (reference sequence). V shed 5 bases and J shed 3 bases, with 14 bases lying between them. The CDR3 has 14 residues. The CDR3 coding sequence is TGTGCCACCAGCCCTTTGACAGGTGGCTACGAGCAGTACTTC. This encodes CATSPLTGGYEQYF.

The rearrangement uses TRBV5-1 and TRBJ2-5; 13 nucleotides line up with TRBD2. J lost 5 bases, V lost 4 bases, and 5 bases had no gene match. This CDR3 comprises 15 residues. Looked up from germline, CDR1 is SGHRS and CDR2 is YFSETQ. The CDR3 sequence: CASSRTSGSTETQYF. The CDR3 nucleotides are TGCGCCAGCAGCAGGACTAGCGGGAGCACCGAGACCCAGTACTTC.